This T cell receptor beta chain was documented in a study of T cells of healthy individuals. TCRdb re-called the 5' RACE reads with MiXCR, one entry per CDR3 protein. In the table there are 41,000 or so distinct CDR3 sequences, about 4.2% of which are singletons. The sample holds a few counts of this clonotype. This clonotype was obtained from a human donor in good health.

The CDR3 region has the DNA TGTGCCAGCAGCGCGGGACTGAACACTGAAGCTTTCTTT. It codes for CASSAGLNTEAFF. The V gene is TRBV7-2, the J gene TRBJ1-1, with TRBD1 as a possible D gene (5 bases). V was pared by 5 bases and J by 0 bases, with 7 bases between. The CDR3 has 13 amino acids. The germline V gene has CDR1 SGHTA and CDR2 FQGNSA.